Shown below are 26 T cell receptor beta chains from a single sample sequenced in a study of T cell clonality in common variable immunodeficiency. Only in-frame clones appear in the TCRdb table, and some are missing; sequencing was by immunoSEQ multiplex PCR. The counts give roughly 50,000 clones, none of them seen only once; more than 3% is held by the top ten. The sample was peripheral blood mononuclear cells. These TCRs come from a person aged 18 to 75 in good health.

This clone turned up a few times. Read coverage stops 3 residues before the CDR3 terminus; the germline J gene supplies the remainder. The chain recombines TRBV20-1 with TRBJ2-7, with 11 bases identical to TRBD2. V was pared by 6 bases and J by 4 bases, with 8 bases of the junction left unmatched. The germline V gene has CDR1 DFQATT and CDR2 SNEGSKA (reference sequence). The CDR3 contains 14 residues. CDR3 protein: CSAKLAGDWYEQYF. The covered CDR3 bases are TGCAGTGCAAAACTAGCGGGAGATTGGTACGAG.

This clone has only a few counts. The read gets to within 3 residues of the CDR3 end, and the germline J gene fills in the rest. V usage is TRBV7-8 and J usage is TRBJ2-7; D gene unclear. Germline CDR1 and CDR2: SGHVS and FQNEAQ. Trimming cost V 1 base and J 1 base, with 11 bases left between them. The CDR3 consists of 15 residues. The CDR3 loop reads CASSLERVGSYEQYF. Partial CDR3 DNA: TGTGCCAGCAGCTTAGAAAGGGTAGGGTCCTACGAG.

This clone was detected ten times or more. The CDR3 loop is CASSLDPSRGGYTF. The sequenced CDR3 bases are TGTGCCAGCAGCCTGGATCCAAGCAGGGGGGGC. The chain recombines TRBV5-6 with TRBJ1-2, with TRBD1 matching over 7 bases. The read stops 3 residues short of the end of the CDR3; the missing end is completed from the germline J gene. The germline gives CDR1 SGHDT, CDR2 YYEEEE. There are 14 residues in the CDR3.

At least ten counts were recorded for this clone. The read gets to within 3 residues of the CDR3 end, and the germline J gene fills in the rest. This chain uses TRBV7-8 with TRBJ1-2; D remains ambiguous. Trimming took 3 bases from V and 5 from J, leaving 7 bases between them. CDR3 size: 12 residues. The V gene's germline CDR1 is SGHVS and CDR2 FQNEAQ. CDR3 DNA (partial): TGTGCCAGCAGCTTTCCCGGGTATGGC. Protein sequence: CASSFPGYG. The complete CDR3 protein is CASSFPGYGYTF.

Comment on this clone: The read gets to within 3 residues of the CDR3 end, and the germline J gene fills in the rest. J is TRBJ1-5 and V is TRBV7-2; TRBD1 matches 7 bases. There are 14 residues in the CDR3. With 5 bases clipped from V and 9 bases from J, the junction kept 10 bases outside the gene matches. From germline, CDR1 is SGHTA and CDR2 FQGNSA. The DNA read from the CDR3 is TGTGCCAGCAGCCTGGACAGGAGCTATGGGCCC. Amino acid sequence: CASSLDRSYGP. The whole CDR3 region reads CASSLDRSYGPQHF.

This clone was detected ten times or more. The read is 3 residues too short to cover the CDR3 end, so that end is filled in from the germline J gene. The chain is built from TRBV18 and TRBJ2-7, with 10 bases fitting TRBD1. Trimming cost V 3 bases and J 3 bases; bases outside gene matches: 11. CDR1 is KGHSH, CDR2 LQKENI, per germline. This CDR3 is built from 17 residues. CDR3 loop: CASSPLIPGQGHYEQYF. Partial CDR3 DNA: TGTGCCAGCTCACCCTTGATCCCGGGACAGGGGCACTACGAG.

This clone has a count of ten or more. Read sequence stops 3 residues before the CDR3 end, and the germline J gene provides the missing end. The rearrangement links TRBV7-2 to TRBJ2-1; tentative D call: TRBD2 (5 bases). V lost 3 bases and J lost 4, with 10 bases in between. This CDR3 is built from 14 residues. Germline-derived CDR1 and CDR2 are SGHTA and FQGNSA. This chain's CDR3 is CASSLRLPYNEQFF. The sequenced part of the CDR3 DNA is TGTGCCAGCAGCTTGAGACTACCGTACAATGAG. The full variable domain, completed using reference TRBV7-2 and TRBJ2-1, is GAGVSQSPSNKVTEKGKDVELRCDPISGHTALYWYRQSLGQGLEFLIYFQGNSAPDKSGLPSDRFSAERTGGSVSTLTIQRTQQEDSAVYLCASSLRLPYNEQFFGPGTRLTVL.

In this sample, this clone turned up a few times. CDR3 DNA (partial): TGTGCCAGCAGCGGGGCCGCAGGGGGTATTGAGACG. This codes for CASSGAAGGIET. The full CDR3 reads CASSGAAGGIETQYF. V and J are TRBV2 and TRBJ2-3, with TRBD1 identical over 7 bases. Read coverage stops 3 residues before the CDR3 terminus; the germline J gene supplies the remainder. The V gene's germline CDR1 is SNHLY and CDR2 FYNNEI. This CDR3 contains 15 residues.

This clone has a count of ten or more. The read is 3 residues too short to cover the CDR3 end, so that end is filled in from the germline J gene. V gene TRBV13 combines with J gene TRBJ2-7, with TRBD1 matching over 8 bases. The CDR3 totals 15 residues. The trim removed 3 bases at V and 3 bases at J, leaving 7 bases unmatched. CDR1 and CDR2 (germline): PRHDT, FYEKMQ (reference sequence). The part of the CDR3 DNA that was read is TGTGCCAGCAGCTTGAGGACAGGGAGTCGCTACGAG. Encoded protein: CASSLRTGSRYE. The entire CDR3 protein reads CASSLRTGSRYEQYF. Drawing the rest from reference TRBV13 and TRBJ2-7, the complete variable domain is AAGVIQSPRHLIKEKRETATLKCYPIPRHDTVYWYQQGPGQDPQFLISFYEKMQSDKGSIPDRFSAQQFSDYHSELNMSSLELGDSALYFCASSLRTGSRYEQYFGPGTRLTVT.

This clone appeared many times. The CDR3 sequence is CASSSGQIYQETQYF. The CDR3 bases that were read are TGTGCCAGCAGCTCGGGACAGATATACCAAGAGACC. The rearrangement uses TRBV11-2 and TRBJ2-5, with 7 nucleotides matching TRBD1. The CDR3 end falls 3 residues outside the read, so it is completed with the germline J gene. The V segment lost 4 bases and the J segment 0 bases; nucleotides outside the gene matches: 5. Germline values: CDR1 SGHAT, CDR2 FQNNGV. The CDR3 is 15 amino acids.

This clone was detected ten times or more. The CDR3 is cut off 3 residues early in the read; its end comes from the germline J gene. The rearrangement links TRBV13 to TRBJ2-6; 7 nucleotides agree with TRBD1. After removal of 6 bases from V and 0 bases from J, the junction contained 8 bases not matched to a gene. Germline V gene sequence: CDR1 PRHDT, CDR2 FYEKMQ (reference sequence). The CDR3 loop spans 17 amino acids. The covered CDR3 bases are TGTGCCAGCAGGACCTATCAGGGGGACTCTGGGGCCAACGTC. Residues: CASRTYQGDSGANV. The complete CDR3 sequence is CASRTYQGDSGANVLTF.

This clone was recorded many times. The read ends 3 residues early relative to the CDR3; the germline J gene fills the gap. The chain has TRBV19 and TRBJ2-7, with D possibly matching TRBD1 (5 bases). Trimming left V 6 bases short and J 1 base short, with 13 bases between. The CDR3 consists of 14 residues. Germline V gene data show CDR1 as LNHDA and CDR2 as SQIVND (reference sequence). The CDR3 bases that were read are TGTGCCAGTAGGGGGCAGGCGGCTTCCTACGAG. Its protein is CASRGQAASYE. In full, the CDR3 is CASRGQAASYEQYF.

In its sample, this clone was seen many times. Sequencing ends 3 residues short of the CDR3 end; the germline J gene provides the rest. The rearrangement joins TRBV18 to TRBJ2-3; 8 bases are shared with TRBD2. This CDR3 has 15 amino acids. V trimming: 2 bases; J trimming: 4 bases; junction bases outside the gene matches: 5. The germline V gene encodes CDR1 KGHSH and CDR2 LQKENI. The CDR3: CASSPGSREADTQYF. The CDR3 bases that were read are TGTGCCAGCTCACCAGGGTCGCGGGAGGCAGATACG.

This clone was observed many times. The sequence runs out 3 residues before the end of the CDR3; the remainder is reconstructed from the germline J gene. The chain joins TRBV6-1 to TRBJ1-4; maybe TRBD1 (6 bases). The ends were cut back, 4 bases at V and 5 bases at J, with 11 bases in the middle. Germline-derived CDR1 and CDR2 are MNHNS and SASEGT. The CDR3 consists of 14 residues. The CDR3 DNA, read in part, is TGTGCCAGCAGTGTAGGGACAAGGAATGAAAAA. As protein: CASSVGTRNEK. The CDR3 as a whole reads CASSVGTRNEKLFF.

This clone was recorded at least ten times. The missing CDR3 end, 3 residues past where the read stops, is filled in from the germline J gene. The genes are TRBV5-1 and TRBJ1-1; maybe TRBD1 (5 bases). This CDR3 spans 14 amino acids. CDR1 and CDR2 from the germline V gene are SGHRS and YFSETQ. V was shortened by 4 bases and J by 1 base, with 11 bases between the two germline ends. The DNA read from the CDR3 is TGCGCCAGCAGCCTGGGACTCCAGAACACTGAA. Its translation: CASSLGLQNTE. The entire CDR3 protein is CASSLGLQNTEAFF.

In this sample, this clone turned up many times. The read ends 3 residues before the CDR3 terminus; that terminus is restored from the germline J gene. The chain uses TRBV7-3 and TRBJ2-7; 8 nucleotides match TRBD1. The CDR3 consists of 14 residues. CDR1 SGHTA and CDR2 FQGTGA come from the germline V gene. The V gene end was trimmed by 2 bases and the J gene end by 2 bases; junction bases not matched to a gene: 2. The sequenced part of the CDR3 DNA is TGTGCCAGCAGCTTAGGCAGGGGGCCCTACGAG. It codes for CASSLGRGPYE. From start to end, the CDR3 is CASSLGRGPYEQYF.

This clone was counted only a few times. Coverage ceases 3 residues before the CDR3 finishes, and the germline J gene fills in the end. The chain joins TRBV2 to TRBJ2-1, with D possibly being TRBD1 (6 bases). CDR3 length equals 16 residues. Per germline, CDR1 SNHLY and CDR2 FYNNEI. With 5 bases removed from V and 7 bases from J, the gap between germline ends came to 21 bases. The CDR3 is CASSYRVSERGNEQFF. The CDR3 bases that were read are TGTGCCAGCAGTTACAGGGTTTCGGAGAGGGGTAATGAG.

Notes on this clone: The read gets to within 3 residues of the CDR3 end, and the germline J gene fills in the rest. This chain links TRBV7-9 with TRBJ1-2; D is possibly TRBD1 (5 bases). Germline CDR1 SEHNR, CDR2 FQNEAQ (reference sequence). CDR3 length: 15 residues. V was trimmed by 5 bases and J by 4 bases, leaving 17 bases between them. Partial CDR3 DNA: TGTGCCAGCAGCGGGGCAGCGCTTCTAGGCTATGGC. Translating it yields CASSGAALLGYG. The CDR3, in full, reads CASSGAALLGYGYTF.

A note on this clone: The CDR3 end lies 3 residues beyond the end of the read and is filled in from the germline J gene. The V gene is TRBV6-2 or TRBV6-3, the J gene TRBJ2-1; TRBD2 aligns across 13 bases. The CDR3 consists of 15 residues. V shed 8 bases and J 7 bases; nucleotides not matched to a gene: 8. CDR1 is MNHEY, CDR2 SVGEGT, per germline. CDR3 loop: CASPPPGLAGNEQFF. The sequenced part of the CDR3 DNA is TGTGCCAGCCCCCCCCCGGGACTAGCGGGGAATGAG.

This clone came up many times. The CDR3 goes on 3 residues after the read ends, and that part is filled in from the germline J gene. The chain is built from TRBV30 and TRBJ2-1; D may be TRBD2 (5 bases). The CDR3 covers 12 residues. V was shortened by 1 base and J by 4 bases, with 5 bases between the two germline ends. Germline V lookup: CDR1 GTSNPN, CDR2 SVGIG (reference sequence). CDR3 in amino acids: CAWSGGYNEQFF. The part of the CDR3 DNA that was read is TGTGCCTGGAGTGGCGGGTACAATGAG.

This clone was recorded at least ten times. The read stops 3 residues short of the end of the CDR3; the missing end is completed from the germline J gene. This sample also contains other DNA sequences that code for the same CDR3. This chain connects TRBV7-9 to TRBJ1-2; a possible D gene is TRBD1 (6 bases). This CDR3 comprises 13 residues. Germline values: CDR1 SEHNR, CDR2 FQNEAQ (reference sequence). CDR3 region: CASSLEQGNLYTF. Incomplete CDR3 DNA: TGTGCCAGCAGCTTAGAACAGGGTAACCTG.

In this sample, this clone turned up many times. CDR3 protein: CASSLEGSSYGYTF. The DNA read from the CDR3 is TGCGCCAGCAGCTTGGAGGGGTCCTCATATGGC. V gene TRBV5-1 combines with J gene TRBJ1-2; a weak D match, TRBD1 (5 bases). The CDR3 goes on 3 residues after the read ends, and that part is filled in from the germline J gene. The V end was cut by 0 bases, the J end by 5 bases, with 11 bases between. Per germline, CDR1 SGHRS and CDR2 YFSETQ. This CDR3 is built from 14 residues.

This clone occurred many times. Read data end 3 residues before the CDR3 end; the end is taken from the germline J gene. This sequence joins TRBV11-2 and TRBJ2-7; D might be TRBD1 (6 bases). The CDR3 consists of 13 residues. V was cut by 4 bases and J by 3 bases, with 10 bases left in between. Germline V gives CDR1 SGHAT, CDR2 FQNNGV. The CDR3 sequence is CASSSRDNYEQYF. CDR3 DNA (partial): TGTGCCAGCAGCTCCCGGGACAACTACGAG.

A few counts support this clone. The read comes to an end 3 residues before the CDR3 does, leaving the germline J gene to fill in the end. This sequence joins TRBV7-9 and TRBJ1-2; a possible D gene is TRBD1 (5 bases). Germline CDR1 SEHNR, CDR2 FQNEAQ (reference sequence). This CDR3 is built from 15 residues. The covered CDR3 bases are TGTGCCAGCAGCTTAGGCAGGGTAAACTCCTACGAC. Translated: CASSLGRVNSYD. The CDR3 as a whole reads CASSLGRVNSYDYTF.

Remarks on this clone: The read stops 3 residues short of the end of the CDR3; the missing end is completed from the germline J gene. J is TRBJ1-3 and V is TRBV19; TRBD1 matches 7 bases. V shed 8 bases and J 3 bases; nucleotides not matched to a gene: 4. The CDR3 totals 13 residues. Germline loops: CDR1 LNHDA, CDR2 SQIVND (reference sequence). The CDR3 is CASLRDSGNTIYF. The part of the CDR3 DNA that was read is TGTGCCAGTCTCCGGGACAGTGGAAACACC.

In its sample, this clone was seen many times. The read terminates 3 residues before the CDR3 end, so the remaining end is supplied by the germline J gene. The V call is TRBV19, the J call TRBJ2-2; 16 bases match TRBD2. Per the germline V gene, CDR1 is LNHDA and CDR2 is SQIVND (reference sequence). The CDR3 is made up of 18 amino acids. J gave up 6 bases and V 3 bases, and 7 bases lay outside the gene matches. The CDR3 protein is CASSIAGLAGGRAGELFF. CDR3 DNA, as far as it was read: TGTGCCAGTAGTATCGCGGGACTAGCGGGAGGGCGCGCCGGGGAG.